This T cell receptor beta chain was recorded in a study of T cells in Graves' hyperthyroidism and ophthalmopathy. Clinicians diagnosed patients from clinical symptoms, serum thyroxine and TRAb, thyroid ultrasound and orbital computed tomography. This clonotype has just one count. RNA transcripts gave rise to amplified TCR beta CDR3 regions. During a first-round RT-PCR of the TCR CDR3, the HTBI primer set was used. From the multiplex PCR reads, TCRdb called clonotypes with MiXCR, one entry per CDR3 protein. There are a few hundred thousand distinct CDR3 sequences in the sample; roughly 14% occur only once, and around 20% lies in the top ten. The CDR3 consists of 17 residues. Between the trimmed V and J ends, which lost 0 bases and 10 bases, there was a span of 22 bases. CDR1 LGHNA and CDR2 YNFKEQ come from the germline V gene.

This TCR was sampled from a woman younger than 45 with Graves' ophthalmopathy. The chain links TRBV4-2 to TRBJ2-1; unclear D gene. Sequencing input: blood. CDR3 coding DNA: TGTGCCAGCAGCCAAGATCTGTCTCGGGCGGCGTCGTTGGAGCAGTTCTTC. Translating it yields CASSQDLSRAASLEQFF.